This T cell receptor beta chain was obtained from a study of shared clonotypes between healthy human individuals. Study-wide background: CD4 naive cells filled three plates per donor, CD4 memory three, CD8 naive two and CD8 memory one.

Under the authors' procedure: ImmunoSEQ output lacked quality scores and full-length reads, limiting matched filtering. TCRdb's copy holds only in-frame clones and misses some; the assay was immunoSEQ multiplex PCR. The V and J calls and clone size are taken from that table; D and trimming were inferred from the DNA. The repertoire has 2 million to 2.5 million clones, more than 90% of them found once; the top ten carry over 0.1%. J was trimmed by 6 bases and V by 5 bases; bases with no gene match: 1. This CDR3 is 14 amino acids long. Per germline, CDR1 MRHNA and CDR2 SNTAGT. Comments on this clone: Its antigen is unidentified.

Findings and limits, study-wide: Clonotype sharing among the donors was expected to vary with sequencing depth. The small donor group covered limited genetic and exposure diversity.

Sample: naive CD4+ T cells sorted from blood. Subset meaning: CD45RA+ positively selected. The chain uses TRBV6-4 and TRBJ1-6; 10 nucleotides match TRBD1. The TCR sequence derives from a man younger than 35 in good health. For the CDR3, the DNA is TGTGCCAGCAGTCGGACAGGGGGTAATTCACCCCTCCACTTT. Translated: CASSRTGGNSPLHF.